At least ten counts were recorded for the clone carrying this TCR beta chain. Its antigen remains unidentified. The CDR3 runs 16 residues. Germline V gives CDR1 MDHEN, CDR2 SYDVKM. V lost 3 bases and J 6 bases, leaving 17 bases between the germline ends. This entry belongs to a study of T cell responses to AZD1222 COVID-19 vaccine. General study findings and limits: Females made up more of the donors, who were largely white British, and clonal diversity may have come out too low. Two doses of AZD1222 preceded a rise in Spike-specific TCR breadth and depth. Baseline seropositivity characterized only a handful of AZD1222 recipients.

Here immunoSEQ multiplex PCR was the method, and the copy in TCRdb shows in-frame clones only, minus some. The table has 80,000 to 100,000 clones, approximately 83% seen once. The source of this sequence is an adult who received the AZD1222 COVID-19 vaccine. The V and J genes are TRBV28 and TRBJ1-4; maybe TRBD1 (6 bases). Source: peripheral blood, taken 28 days after the second AZD1222 dose. Here the CDR3 DNA reads TGTGCCAGCAGTTTTACAGGGAGGGTGATTCATGAAAAACTGTTTTTT. Protein: CASSFTGRVIHEKLFF.